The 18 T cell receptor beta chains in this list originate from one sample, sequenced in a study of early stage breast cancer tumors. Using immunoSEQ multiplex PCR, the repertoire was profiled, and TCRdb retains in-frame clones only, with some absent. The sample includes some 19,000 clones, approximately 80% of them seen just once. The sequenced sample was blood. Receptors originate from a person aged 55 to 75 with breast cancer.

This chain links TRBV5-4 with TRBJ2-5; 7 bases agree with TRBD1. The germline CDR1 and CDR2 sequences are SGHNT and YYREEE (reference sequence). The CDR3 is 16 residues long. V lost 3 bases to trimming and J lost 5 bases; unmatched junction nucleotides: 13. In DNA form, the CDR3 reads TGTGCCAGCAGCTCACACCACAGGGGTGGCGTGGAGACCCAGTACTTC. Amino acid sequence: CASSSHHRGGVETQYF.

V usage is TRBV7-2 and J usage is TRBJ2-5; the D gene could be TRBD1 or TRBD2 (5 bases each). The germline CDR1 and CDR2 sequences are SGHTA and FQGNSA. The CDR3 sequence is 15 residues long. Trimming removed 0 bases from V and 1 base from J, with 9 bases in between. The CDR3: CASSLAGTGQETQYF. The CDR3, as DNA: TGTGCCAGCAGCTTAGCGGGGACCGGCCAAGAGACCCAGTACTTC.

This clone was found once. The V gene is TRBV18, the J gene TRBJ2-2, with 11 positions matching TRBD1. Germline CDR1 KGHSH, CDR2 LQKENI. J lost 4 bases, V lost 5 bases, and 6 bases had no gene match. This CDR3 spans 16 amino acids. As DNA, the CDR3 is TGTGCCAGCTCATCCCGGGACAGGGGGATCACCGGGGAGCTGTTTTTT. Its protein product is CASSSRDRGITGELFF.

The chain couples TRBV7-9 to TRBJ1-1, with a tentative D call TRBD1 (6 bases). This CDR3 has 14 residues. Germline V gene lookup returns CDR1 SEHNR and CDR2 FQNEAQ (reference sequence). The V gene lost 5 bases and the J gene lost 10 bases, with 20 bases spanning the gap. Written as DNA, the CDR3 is TGTGCCAGCAGCCGCCTACAGGGTAATGATGGAGCTTTCTTT. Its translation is CASSRLQGNDGAFF.

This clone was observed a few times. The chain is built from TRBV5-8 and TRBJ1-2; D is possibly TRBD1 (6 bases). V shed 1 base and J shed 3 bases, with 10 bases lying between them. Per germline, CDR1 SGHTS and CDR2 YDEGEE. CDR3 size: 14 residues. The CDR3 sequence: CASSLTGLDYGYTF. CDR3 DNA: TGTGCCAGCAGCTTGACAGGGTTGGACTATGGCTACACCTTC.

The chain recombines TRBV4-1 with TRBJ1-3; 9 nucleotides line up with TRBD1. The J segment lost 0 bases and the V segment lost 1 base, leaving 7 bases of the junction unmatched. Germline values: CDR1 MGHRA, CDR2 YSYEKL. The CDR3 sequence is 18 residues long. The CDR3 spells CASSQVGQGSNSGNTIYF. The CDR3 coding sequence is TGCGCCAGCAGCCAAGTGGGACAGGGTTCAAACTCTGGAAACACCATATATTTT.

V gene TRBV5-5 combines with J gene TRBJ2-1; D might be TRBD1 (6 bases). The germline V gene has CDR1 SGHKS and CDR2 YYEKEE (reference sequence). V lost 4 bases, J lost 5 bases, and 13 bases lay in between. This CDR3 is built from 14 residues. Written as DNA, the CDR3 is TGTGCCAGCAGCCCGGGACAACTAAACAATGAGCAGTTCTTC. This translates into CASSPGQLNNEQFF. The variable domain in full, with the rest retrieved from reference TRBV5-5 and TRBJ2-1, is DAGVTQSPTHLIKTRGQQVTLRCSPISGHKSVSWYQQVLGQGPQFIFQYYEKEERGRGNFPDRFSARQFPNYSSELNVNALLLGDSALYLCASSPGQLNNEQFFGPGTRLTVL.

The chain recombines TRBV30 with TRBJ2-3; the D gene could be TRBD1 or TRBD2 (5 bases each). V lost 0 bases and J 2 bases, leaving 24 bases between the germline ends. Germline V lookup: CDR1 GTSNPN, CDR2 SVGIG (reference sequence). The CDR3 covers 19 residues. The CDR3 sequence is CAWSVGTSKKGRTTDTQYF. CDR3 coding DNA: TGTGCCTGGAGTGTAGGGACCTCGAAAAAGGGGCGTACCACAGATACGCAGTATTTT.

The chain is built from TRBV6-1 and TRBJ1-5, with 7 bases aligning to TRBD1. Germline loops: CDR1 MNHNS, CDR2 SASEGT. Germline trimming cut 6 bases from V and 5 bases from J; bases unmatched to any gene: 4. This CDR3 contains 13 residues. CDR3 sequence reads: CASSRQGYQPQHF. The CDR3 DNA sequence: TGTGCCAGCAGCAGACAGGGCTATCAGCCCCAGCATTTT.

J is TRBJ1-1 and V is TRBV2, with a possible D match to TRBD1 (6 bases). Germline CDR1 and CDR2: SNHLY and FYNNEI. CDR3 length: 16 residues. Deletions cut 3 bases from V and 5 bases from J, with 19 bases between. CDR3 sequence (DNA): TGTGCCAGCAGTGAGGGGGCCGCGCCCCGGGAAACTGAAGCTTTCTTT. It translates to CASSEGAAPRETEAFF.

CDR3 nucleotides: TGTGCCAGAAGCTTTGAGGGACAGGGGAGATGGGAGTGTGGCTACACCTTC. Protein product: CARSFEGQGRWECGYTF. This chain links TRBV5-3 with TRBJ1-2; TRBD1 agrees at 10 bases. TRBV5-3 is an ORF, with its function uncertain. J gave up 7 bases and V 2 bases, and 14 bases lay outside the gene matches. CDR3 size: 17 residues.

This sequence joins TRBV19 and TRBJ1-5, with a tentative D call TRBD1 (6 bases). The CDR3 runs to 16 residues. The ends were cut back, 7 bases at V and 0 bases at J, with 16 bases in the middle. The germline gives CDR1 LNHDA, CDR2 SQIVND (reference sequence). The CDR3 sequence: CASTPLGQLSNQPQHF. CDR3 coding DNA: TGTGCCAGTACCCCACTCGGACAGCTTAGCAATCAGCCCCAGCATTTT.

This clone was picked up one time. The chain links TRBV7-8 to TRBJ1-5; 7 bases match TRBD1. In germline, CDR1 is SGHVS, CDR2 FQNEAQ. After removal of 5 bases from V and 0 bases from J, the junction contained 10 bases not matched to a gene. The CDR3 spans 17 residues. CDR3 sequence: CASSRWDSTYSNQPQHF. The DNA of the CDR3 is TGTGCCAGCAGCCGATGGGACAGTACGTATAGCAATCAGCCCCAGCATTTT.

The CDR3 protein is CAISDRGPSEAFF. CDR3 coding DNA: TGTGCCATCAGTGACAGGGGGCCGTCTGAAGCTTTCTTT. The chain uses TRBV10-3 and TRBJ1-1, with TRBD1 matching 8 bases. The CDR3 consists of 13 residues. The trim removed 3 bases at V and 6 bases at J, leaving 3 bases unmatched. From germline, CDR1 is ENHRY and CDR2 SYGVKD.

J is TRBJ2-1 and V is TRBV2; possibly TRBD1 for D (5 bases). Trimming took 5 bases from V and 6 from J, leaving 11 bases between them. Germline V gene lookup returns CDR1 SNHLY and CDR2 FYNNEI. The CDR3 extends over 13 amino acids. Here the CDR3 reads CASSRQDTNEQFF. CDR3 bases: TGTGCCAGCAGTCGGCAGGACACCAATGAGCAGTTCTTC.

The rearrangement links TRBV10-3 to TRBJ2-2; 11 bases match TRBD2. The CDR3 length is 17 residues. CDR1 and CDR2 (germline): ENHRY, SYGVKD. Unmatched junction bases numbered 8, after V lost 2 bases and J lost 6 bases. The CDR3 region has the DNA TGTGCCATCAGTGAGATAGCGGGAGGGCCTGGGTCCGGGGAGCTGTTTTTT. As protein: CAISEIAGGPGSGELFF.

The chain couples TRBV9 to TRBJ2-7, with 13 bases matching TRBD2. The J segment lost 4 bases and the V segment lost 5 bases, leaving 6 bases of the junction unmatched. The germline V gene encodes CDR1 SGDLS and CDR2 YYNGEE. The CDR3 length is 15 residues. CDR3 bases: TGTGCCAGCAGTACCGGGACTAGCGGGATTTACGAGCAGTACTTC. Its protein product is CASSTGTSGIYEQYF.

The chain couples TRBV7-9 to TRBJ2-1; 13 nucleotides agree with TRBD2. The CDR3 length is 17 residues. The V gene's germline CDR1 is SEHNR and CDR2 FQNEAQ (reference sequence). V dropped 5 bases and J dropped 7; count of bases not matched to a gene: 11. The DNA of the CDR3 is TGTGCCAGCAGCACCCAAACTAGCGGGGGGGCAGGGAATGAGCAGTTCTTC. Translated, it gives CASSTQTSGGAGNEQFF.